The rows below give T cell receptor beta chains drawn from one sample of a study of OX40 agonist ivuxolimab in advanced cancers. Clones were sequenced by immunoSEQ multiplex PCR, and TCRdb holds only the in-frame ones, with some missing. Of about 20,000 clones listed, 65% to 90% are singletons. The sample in question was CD4+ or CD8+ T cells sorted from blood, obtained in a trial of the OX40 agonist ivuxolimab. Receptors were obtained from an adult with an advanced solid tumor such as melanoma, head and neck, liver or kidney cancer. Both conserved end residues are part of each CDR3. The order of the fields is D gene, clone size, V gene, CDR3 length, J gene, CDR3 protein, CDR3 DNA. The D gene is left open where the match is weak. Size is omitted from some rows. Given values are once, few, many or a class for expanded clones.

d_gene: .; abundance: .; v_gene: TRBV4-1; len: 16; j_gene: TRBJ1-4; CDR3aa: CASSLTVAGANEKLFF; CDR3nt: TGCGCCAGCAGCCTAACAGTAGCCGGGGCTAATGAAAAACTGTTTTTT
d_gene: .; abundance: .; v_gene: TRBV19; len: 14; j_gene: TRBJ2-7; CDR3aa: CASKRGGDTYEQYF; CDR3nt: TGTGCCAGTAAGAGGGGGGGGGACACCTACGAGCAGTACTTC
d_gene: TRBD2; abundance: .; v_gene: TRBV7-3; len: 16; j_gene: TRBJ2-3; CDR3aa: CASSLGGTSRADTQYF; CDR3nt: TGTGCCAGCAGCTTAGGTGGGACTAGCCGTGCAGATACGCAGTATTTT
d_gene: .; abundance: .; v_gene: TRBV9; len: 13; j_gene: TRBJ2-3; CDR3aa: CASSVQMGDTQYF; CDR3nt: TGTGCCAGCAGCGTTCAAATGGGAGATACGCAGTATTTT
d_gene: .; abundance: few; v_gene: TRBV7-3; len: 13; j_gene: TRBJ1-1; CDR3aa: CASSLLRQSEAFF; CDR3nt: TGTGCCAGCAGCTTATTGCGGCAGTCTGAAGCTTTCTTT
d_gene: .; abundance: .; v_gene: TRBV6-6; len: 14; j_gene: TRBJ2-7; CDR3aa: CASSYSRTTYEQYF; CDR3nt: TGTGCCAGCAGTTACTCGAGGACGACCTACGAGCAGTACTTC
d_gene: .; abundance: once; v_gene: TRBV6-6; len: 13; j_gene: TRBJ2-4; CDR3aa: CASSLPAKNIQYF; CDR3nt: TGTGCCAGCAGCCTACCTGCCAAAAACATTCAGTACTTC
d_gene: .; abundance: few; v_gene: TRBV6-6; len: 16; j_gene: TRBJ2-7; CDR3aa: CASSYSGGPSSYEQYF; CDR3nt: TGTGCCAGCAGTTACTCAGGCGGGCCAAGCTCCTACGAGCAGTACTTC
d_gene: TRBD1; abundance: .; v_gene: TRBV4-3; len: 16; j_gene: TRBJ2-3; CDR3aa: CASSQDGQGRGDTQYF; CDR3nt: TGCGCCAGCAGCCAAGATGGACAGGGCCGGGGAGATACGCAGTATTTT
d_gene: .; abundance: .; v_gene: TRBV12-5; len: 16; j_gene: TRBJ1-3; CDR3aa: CASGYRQDFSGNTIYF; CDR3nt: TGTGCTAGTGGTTATCGACAGGACTTCTCTGGAAACACCATATATTTT
d_gene: .; abundance: .; v_gene: TRBV15; len: 13; j_gene: TRBJ2-1; CDR3aa: CATSREPSAGQFF; CDR3nt: TGTGCCACCAGCAGAGAACCAAGCGCGGGACAGTTCTTC
d_gene: TRBD1; abundance: .; v_gene: TRBV11-3; len: 14; j_gene: TRBJ2-3; CDR3aa: CASSGGQRTDTQYF; CDR3nt: TGTGCCAGCAGCGGGGGACAGCGCACAGATACGCAGTATTTT
d_gene: TRBD1; abundance: few; v_gene: TRBV19; len: 15; j_gene: TRBJ2-3; CDR3aa: CASTQGGQGTGSQYF; CDR3nt: TGTGCCAGTACCCAGGGGGGACAGGGAACTGGATCGCAGTATTTT
d_gene: .; abundance: medium-sized; v_gene: TRBV2; len: 14; j_gene: TRBJ1-5; CDR3aa: CASSDAYSNQPQHF; CDR3nt: TGTGCCAGCAGTGACGCATATAGCAATCAGCCCCAGCATTTT
d_gene: .; abundance: .; v_gene: TRBV18; len: 14; j_gene: TRBJ2-7; CDR3aa: CASSRGQGGDEQYF; CDR3nt: TGTGCCAGCTCAAGAGGACAGGGAGGGGACGAGCAGTACTTC
d_gene: .; abundance: .; v_gene: TRBV12-5; len: 15; j_gene: TRBJ2-7; CDR3aa: CASGLGQSSLDEQYF; CDR3nt: TGTGCTAGTGGTCTAGGACAGAGCAGCCTGGATGAGCAGTACTTC
d_gene: TRBD1; abundance: .; v_gene: TRBV7-3; len: 15; j_gene: TRBJ2-7; CDR3aa: CASSATGTGLYEQYF; CDR3nt: TGTGCCAGCAGCGCAACCGGGACAGGACTTTACGAGCAGTACTTC
d_gene: TRBD1; abundance: few; v_gene: TRBV19; len: 17; j_gene: TRBJ1-1; CDR3aa: CASKWGSAGTGNTEAFF; CDR3nt: TGTGCCAGTAAATGGGGGTCGGCCGGGACAGGGAACACTGAAGCTTTCTTT
d_gene: .; abundance: .; v_gene: TRBV9; len: 14; j_gene: TRBJ1-2; CDR3aa: CASSVTTENYGYTF; CDR3nt: TGTGCCAGCAGCGTTACGACAGAAAACTATGGCTACACCTTC
d_gene: .; abundance: .; v_gene: TRBV5-1; len: 14; j_gene: TRBJ1-1; CDR3aa: CASSTGRGHTEAFF; CDR3nt: TGCGCCAGCAGCACCGGGAGGGGCCACACTGAAGCTTTCTTT
d_gene: .; abundance: .; v_gene: TRBV11-2; len: 12; j_gene: TRBJ2-3; CDR3aa: CASSQQEDTQYF; CDR3nt: TGTGCCAGCAGCCAACAGGAGGATACGCAGTATTTT
d_gene: .; abundance: .; v_gene: TRBV6-9; len: 14; j_gene: TRBJ1-3; CDR3aa: CASSLVGLGNTIYF; CDR3nt: TGTGCCAGCAGCCTCGTGGGGCTTGGAAACACCATATATTTT
d_gene: TRBD2; abundance: .; v_gene: TRBV11-3; len: 19; j_gene: TRBJ2-7; CDR3aa: CASSLAGGGGQRSSYEQYF; CDR3nt: TGTGCCAGCAGCTTAGCCGGGGGGGGCGGACAACGGAGCTCCTACGAGCAGTACTTC
d_gene: .; abundance: .; v_gene: TRBV6-4; len: 15; j_gene: TRBJ2-3; CDR3aa: CASSDSGGSTDTQYF; CDR3nt: TGTGCCAGCAGTGACAGCGGCGGGTCCACAGATACGCAGTATTTT
d_gene: .; abundance: .; v_gene: TRBV4-3; len: 14; j_gene: TRBJ1-1; CDR3aa: CASSQGGRVTEAFF; CDR3nt: TGCGCCAGCAGCCAAGGCGGCAGGGTCACTGAAGCTTTCTTT
d_gene: TRBD2; abundance: .; v_gene: TRBV30; len: 17; j_gene: TRBJ2-3; CDR3aa: CAWTLWGRGVGTDTQYF; CDR3nt: TGTGCCTGGACCCTATGGGGCCGGGGGGTCGGCACAGATACGCAGTATTTT
d_gene: .; abundance: .; v_gene: TRBV19; len: 13; j_gene: TRBJ2-5; CDR3aa: CASSIRLGETQYF; CDR3nt: TGTGCCAGTAGTATTCGTTTGGGTGAGACCCAGTACTTC
d_gene: TRBD2; abundance: .; v_gene: TRBV4-3; len: 17; j_gene: TRBJ2-3; CDR3aa: CASKPIRLAGSTDTQYF; CDR3nt: TGCGCCAGCAAACCGATCAGACTAGCGGGGTCCACAGATACGCAGTATTTT
d_gene: .; abundance: once; v_gene: TRBV7-2; len: 12; j_gene: TRBJ2-3; CDR3aa: CASSLEGYTQYF; CDR3nt: TGTGCCAGCAGCTTAGAGGGGTATACGCAGTATTTT
d_gene: .; abundance: .; v_gene: TRBV30; len: 12; j_gene: TRBJ2-7; CDR3aa: CAWSGRKAEQYF; CDR3nt: TGTGCCTGGAGTGGCCGGAAGGCCGAGCAGTACTTC
d_gene: .; abundance: .; v_gene: TRBV19; len: 11; j_gene: TRBJ1-2; CDR3aa: CASSRGSGYTF; CDR3nt: TGTGCCAGTAGTAGGGGCTCCGGCTACACCTTC
d_gene: .; abundance: .; v_gene: TRBV7-2; len: 15; j_gene: TRBJ2-3; CDR3aa: CASSLGRGSTDTQYF; CDR3nt: TGTGCCAGCAGCTTAGGGCGCGGAAGCACAGATACGCAGTATTTT
d_gene: TRBD1; abundance: .; v_gene: TRBV25-1; len: 17; j_gene: TRBJ1-2; CDR3aa: CASSEYGLRDSDYGYTF; CDR3nt: TGTGCCAGCAGTGAATATGGGTTGAGGGACAGCGACTATGGCTACACCTTC
d_gene: .; abundance: .; v_gene: TRBV27; len: 13; j_gene: TRBJ1-2; CDR3aa: CASSLGHNYGYTF; CDR3nt: TGTGCCAGCAGTTTAGGGCACAACTATGGCTACACCTTC
d_gene: TRBD2; abundance: once; v_gene: TRBV25-1; len: 14; j_gene: TRBJ2-7; CDR3aa: CASRTSGNSYEQYF; CDR3nt: TGTGCCAGCAGGACTAGCGGGAACTCCTACGAGCAGTACTTC
d_gene: TRBD1; abundance: .; v_gene: TRBV7-7; len: 14; j_gene: TRBJ2-5; CDR3aa: CASSRDSLQETQYF; CDR3nt: TGTGCTAGCAGCCGGGACAGCCTCCAAGAGACCCAGTACTTC
d_gene: .; abundance: .; v_gene: TRBV6-5; len: 15; j_gene: TRBJ1-2; CDR3aa: CASSPHRLPHYGYTF; CDR3nt: TGTGCCAGCAGCCCGCACAGACTCCCCCACTATGGCTACACCTTC
d_gene: .; abundance: .; v_gene: TRBV6-5; len: 13; j_gene: TRBJ2-2; CDR3aa: CASSSLAAGELFF; CDR3nt: TGTGCCAGCAGTTCACTAGCAGCCGGGGAGCTGTTTTTT
d_gene: .; abundance: few; v_gene: TRBV30; len: 13; j_gene: TRBJ1-1; CDR3aa: CAWEGQTNTEAFF; CDR3nt: TGTGCCTGGGAAGGACAGACGAACACTGAAGCTTTCTTT
d_gene: TRBD2; abundance: .; v_gene: TRBV7-7; len: 18; j_gene: TRBJ2-5; CDR3aa: CASSSGTSGGVGQETQYF; CDR3nt: TGTGCTAGCAGCTCAGGGACTAGCGGGGGGGTAGGCCAAGAGACCCAGTACTTC
d_gene: .; abundance: few; v_gene: TRBV28; len: 15; j_gene: TRBJ2-1; CDR3aa: CASSLLSASYNEQFF; CDR3nt: TGTGCCAGCAGCCTACTATCGGCCAGCTACAATGAGCAGTTCTTC
d_gene: TRBD1; abundance: .; v_gene: TRBV19; len: 15; j_gene: TRBJ2-7; CDR3aa: CASSTPLTGGNEQYF; CDR3nt: TGTGCCAGTAGTACGCCCCTGACAGGGGGCAACGAGCAGTACTTC
d_gene: .; abundance: .; v_gene: TRBV6-6; len: 12; j_gene: TRBJ2-1; CDR3aa: CASGLTYNEQFF; CDR3nt: TGTGCCAGCGGCTTAACCTACAATGAGCAGTTCTTC
d_gene: .; abundance: .; v_gene: TRBV5-1; len: 14; j_gene: TRBJ2-3; CDR3aa: CASSLDGAEDTQYF; CDR3nt: TGCGCCAGCAGCTTAGACGGGGCTGAAGATACGCAGTATTTT
d_gene: .; abundance: few; v_gene: TRBV2; len: 15; j_gene: TRBJ1-5; CDR3aa: CASRFGGTSNQPQHF; CDR3nt: TGTGCCAGCAGGTTCGGAGGCACGAGCAATCAGCCCCAGCATTTT
d_gene: TRBD1; abundance: .; v_gene: TRBV7-6; len: 15; j_gene: TRBJ1-2; CDR3aa: CASKRGTGGTYGYTF; CDR3nt: TGTGCCAGCAAAAGGGGGACAGGGGGGACCTATGGCTACACCTTC
d_gene: .; abundance: .; v_gene: TRBV6-1; len: 12; j_gene: TRBJ2-7; CDR3aa: CASSSVAYEQYF; CDR3nt: TGTGCCAGCAGTTCTGTCGCTTACGAGCAGTACTTC
d_gene: TRBD1; abundance: .; v_gene: TRBV9; len: 19; j_gene: TRBJ2-6; CDR3aa: CASSATGTGRSSGANVLTF; CDR3nt: TGTGCCAGCAGCGCCACCGGGACAGGGAGATCATCTGGGGCCAACGTCCTGACTTTC
d_gene: .; abundance: .; v_gene: TRBV28; len: 14; j_gene: TRBJ2-7; CDR3aa: CASSGGGSSYEQYF; CDR3nt: TGTGCCAGCAGTGGCGGAGGAAGCTCCTACGAGCAGTACTTC
d_gene: .; abundance: few; v_gene: TRBV25-1; len: 13; j_gene: TRBJ2-4; CDR3aa: CASSENSENIQYF; CDR3nt: TGTGCCAGCAGTGAAAACAGCGAAAACATTCAGTACTTC
d_gene: .; abundance: .; v_gene: TRBV4-1; len: 13; j_gene: TRBJ2-3; CDR3aa: CASSVGVSDTQYF; CDR3nt: TGCGCCAGCAGTGTGGGCGTTTCAGATACGCAGTATTTT